The rows below give T cell receptor beta chains drawn from one sample of a study of CD8 T cells in ankylosing spondylitis. Via MiXCR, TCRdb re-called the 5' RACE reads, giving one row per CDR3 protein. The repertoire holds almost 250,000 distinct CDR3 sequences, with 32% as singletons. Sequences were obtained from blood, either unsorted or a sorted T cell fraction (not recorded which). These receptors were collected from a male donor with ankylosing spondylitis or in good health (not recorded which). The CDR3 runs from the conserved cysteine through the conserved F or W. D genes are given only for firm matches. Only part of the rows carry a size: once, few, many, or a class if the clone is expanded.

size: few
V: TRBV7-8
J: TRBJ2-7
D: NA
DNA: TGTGCCAGCAGCTTAGGACCGGTAGGCGGCAGCCCCTACGAGCAGTACTTC
CDR3: CASSLGPVGGSPYEQYF

size: NA
V: TRBV20-1
J: TRBJ1-1
D: NA
DNA: TGCAGTGCTTCATTACCATACAGGGCCCCTGAAGCTTTCTTT
CDR3: CSASLPYRAPEAFF

size: NA
V: TRBV7-2
J: TRBJ2-5
D: NA
DNA: TGTGCCAGCAGCTTAAACGTGGAGACCCAGTACTTC
CDR3: CASSLNVETQYF

size: NA
V: TRBV4-2
J: TRBJ2-2
D: NA
DNA: TGTGCCAGCAGCCTCCTCGGGGGGCCCGTGACCGGGGAGCTGTTTTTT
CDR3: CASSLLGGPVTGELFF

size: many
V: TRBV20-1
J: TRBJ2-2
D: NA
DNA: TGCAGTGCTAGGTATACTAGTTCGATCACCGGGGAGCTGTTTTTT
CDR3: CSARYTSSITGELFF

size: NA
V: TRBV12-3/TRBV12-4
J: TRBJ2-7
D: TRBD1
DNA: TGTGCCAGCGGACAGGGAGAAGAGCAGTACTTC
CDR3: CASGQGEEQYF

size: many
V: TRBV11-2
J: TRBJ2-1
D: TRBD1
DNA: TGTGCCAGCAGCTCCCGGACAGGGGGTGTCTACAATGAGCAGTTCTTC
CDR3: CASSSRTGGVYNEQFF

size: many
V: TRBV20-1
J: TRBJ2-3
D: TRBD2
DNA: TGCAGTGCACCGACTAGCGGGGGGTCAGATACGCAGTATTTT
CDR3: CSAPTSGGSDTQYF

size: many
V: TRBV4-2
J: TRBJ2-3
D: TRBD2
DNA: TGTGCCAGCAGCCAAGCTAGCGGGGCCACAGATACGCAGTATTTT
CDR3: CASSQASGATDTQYF

size: few
V: TRBV20-1
J: TRBJ2-3
D: NA
DNA: TGCAGTGCTAGAGATTCTAGAGGACCGCCCTATACCGATACGCAGTATTTT
CDR3: CSARDSRGPPYTDTQYF

size: NA
V: TRBV12-3/TRBV12-4
J: TRBJ1-2
D: TRBD1
DNA: TGTGCCAGCAGCCGGACAGGGGGCTCCGGCTACACCTTC
CDR3: CASSRTGGSGYTF

size: NA
V: TRBV6-6
J: TRBJ2-2
D: NA
DNA: TGTGCCAGCCGGAGGGGAGCCACCGGGGAGCTGTTTTTT
CDR3: CASRRGATGELFF

size: NA
V: TRBV12-3/TRBV12-4
J: TRBJ2-3
D: TRBD1
DNA: TGTGCCACCTTCAGGGGGACAGGGCCCGATACGCAGTATTTT
CDR3: CATFRGTGPDTQYF

size: NA
V: TRBV12-3/TRBV12-4
J: TRBJ1-4
D: NA
DNA: TGTGCCAGCAGCGCGGGACATTCGAGTGAAAAACTGTTTTTT
CDR3: CASSAGHSSEKLFF

size: NA
V: TRBV2
J: TRBJ2-1
D: TRBD1
DNA: TGTGCCAGCAGTGAATTCAGGGGGACCTACAATGAGCAGTTCTTC
CDR3: CASSEFRGTYNEQFF

size: NA
V: TRBV12-3/TRBV12-4
J: TRBJ1-1
D: NA
DNA: TGTGCCAGCAGTTTAGTTTCCGGCCCCCTTGAAGCTTTCTTT
CDR3: CASSLVSGPLEAFF

size: few
V: TRBV29-1
J: TRBJ2-2
D: NA
DNA: TGCAGCGTTGAAACAGTCACCGGGGAGCTGTTTTTT
CDR3: CSVETVTGELFF

size: NA
V: TRBV20-1
J: TRBJ2-3
D: NA
DNA: TGCAGTGCTTCCCGGGACTCCCCCCGAGATACGCAGTATTTT
CDR3: CSASRDSPRDTQYF

size: NA
V: TRBV20-1
J: TRBJ2-2
D: NA
DNA: TGCAGTGCTAGGGGGGACGGGAACACCGGGGAGCTGTTTTTT
CDR3: CSARGDGNTGELFF

size: NA
V: TRBV12-3/TRBV12-4
J: TRBJ2-3
D: NA
DNA: TGTGCCAGCAGTTTGTGGGTTCAGGTAACAGATACGCAGTATTTT
CDR3: CASSLWVQVTDTQYF

size: few
V: TRBV20-1
J: TRBJ1-5
D: NA
DNA: TGCAGTGCTAGTCCTGCCCGGGGATTGGGCAATCAGCCCCAGCATTTT
CDR3: CSASPARGLGNQPQHF

size: NA
V: TRBV7-7
J: TRBJ2-2
D: NA
DNA: TGTGCTAGCACTCCCTCCCACGGCGGGGAGCTGTTTTTT
CDR3: CASTPSHGGELFF

size: NA
V: TRBV11-2
J: TRBJ2-3
D: NA
DNA: TGTGCCAGCAGCCCCACAGAGTCCACAGATACGCAGTATTTT
CDR3: CASSPTESTDTQYF

size: many
V: TRBV29-1
J: TRBJ2-3
D: NA
DNA: TGCAGCGCCGAGTGGGGTGATACGCAGTATTTT
CDR3: CSAEWGDTQYF

size: NA
V: TRBV2
J: TRBJ2-1
D: TRBD2
DNA: TGTGCCAGCAGTTGGACTAGCGGGGGGGCCATTAGTGAGCAGTTCTTC
CDR3: CASSWTSGGAISEQFF

size: few
V: TRBV20-1
J: TRBJ2-5
D: TRBD2
DNA: TGCAGTGCCGGACTAGCGGGGGGCGGGGAGACCCAGTACTTC
CDR3: CSAGLAGGGETQYF

size: NA
V: TRBV12-3/TRBV12-4
J: TRBJ2-7
D: NA
DNA: TGTGCCAGCAGTACAATACCGGGCCCCTTATTTCACTACGAGCAGTACTTC
CDR3: CASSTIPGPLFHYEQYF

size: NA
V: TRBV6-1
J: TRBJ1-4
D: NA
DNA: TGTGCCAGCAGTGAAGCGGCAGGCGGAAAACTGTTTTTT
CDR3: CASSEAAGGKLFF

size: many
V: TRBV12-3/TRBV12-4
J: TRBJ2-1
D: NA
DNA: TGTGCCAGCAGTTTAGGGGGGACTGACAATGAGCAGTTCTTC
CDR3: CASSLGGTDNEQFF

size: few
V: TRBV12-3/TRBV12-4
J: TRBJ1-3
D: NA
DNA: TGTGCCAGCAGTGTACCGGGGGCTACTGGAAACACCATATATTTT
CDR3: CASSVPGATGNTIYF

size: NA
V: TRBV20-1
J: TRBJ2-7
D: NA
DNA: TGCAGTGCTAGTTATTTTGGGACTCCTAGCTCCTACGAGCAGTACTTC
CDR3: CSASYFGTPSSYEQYF

size: many
V: TRBV29-1
J: TRBJ2-1
D: TRBD1
DNA: TGCAGCGCCAAAGACAGGGGCGCAGACAATGAGCAGTTCTTC
CDR3: CSAKDRGADNEQFF

size: NA
V: TRBV27
J: TRBJ2-3
D: NA
DNA: TGTGCCAGCACCCAAAGCATCAGCACAGATACGCAGTATTTT
CDR3: CASTQSISTDTQYF

size: NA
V: TRBV7-9
J: TRBJ2-3
D: NA
DNA: TGTGCCAGCAGTAACAGGGTATACTCTAGCACAGATACGCAGTATTTT
CDR3: CASSNRVYSSTDTQYF

size: few
V: TRBV10-3
J: TRBJ2-1
D: NA
DNA: TGTGCCATCAGTGAGAACACGCGTCAGTTCTTC
CDR3: CAISENTRQFF

size: few
V: TRBV12-3/TRBV12-4
J: TRBJ2-2
D: NA
DNA: TGTGCCAGCAGTGCGACAGGCCCCCGCGGCGGGGAGCTGTTTTTT
CDR3: CASSATGPRGGELFF

size: once
V: TRBV4-1
J: TRBJ1-3
D: NA
DNA: TGCGCCAGCAGCCAAGTGGCCGGGAGAGGCGGAAACACCATATATTTT
CDR3: CASSQVAGRGGNTIYF

size: NA
V: TRBV7-9
J: TRBJ2-7
D: TRBD2
DNA: TGTGCCAGCAGCGCGGGGGGGGGCGCCTACGAGCAGTACTTC
CDR3: CASSAGGGAYEQYF

size: many
V: TRBV20-1
J: TRBJ1-1
D: TRBD1
DNA: TGCAGTGCCTCCCCGGGTGGGGGACAGGGTAGTTATACTGAAGCTTTCTTT
CDR3: CSASPGGGQGSYTEAFF

size: NA
V: TRBV20-1
J: TRBJ1-1
D: TRBD1
DNA: TGCAGTGCACGGACAGGACTAGAAGCTTTCTTT
CDR3: CSARTGLEAFF

size: NA
V: TRBV29-1
J: TRBJ2-3
D: NA
DNA: TGCAGCGTTGAGATCCGGGGAGCAGATACGCAGTATTTT
CDR3: CSVEIRGADTQYF

size: many
V: TRBV29-1
J: TRBJ2-1
D: TRBD2
DNA: TGCAGCGTTGGGTTGACTAGCCTGTTCTTC
CDR3: CSVGLTSLFF

size: few
V: TRBV6-4
J: TRBJ2-3
D: TRBD2
DNA: TGTGCCAGCAGGCTGGGACTAGCGGGGGGGCCAGATACGCAGTATTTT
CDR3: CASRLGLAGGPDTQYF

size: NA
V: TRBV24-1
J: TRBJ1-6
D: NA
DNA: TGTGCCACCAGTGACCAGGGAAGTTCACCCCTCCACTTT
CDR3: CATSDQGSSPLHF

size: NA
V: TRBV4-2
J: TRBJ2-3
D: NA
DNA: TGTGCCAGCAGCCAACAAGAGACAGATACGCAGTATTTT
CDR3: CASSQQETDTQYF

size: NA
V: TRBV6-5
J: TRBJ2-1
D: NA
DNA: TGTGCCAGCAGTTACGGGCGTTTTGGTGAGCAGTTCTTC
CDR3: CASSYGRFGEQFF